The rows below give T cell receptor beta chains drawn from one sample of a study of T-cell memory formation after mild COVID-19. MiXCR, applied by TCRdb to the 5' RACE reads, yields one record per CDR3 protein. The data show roughly 620,000 distinct CDR3 sequences, with under 20% seen just once and about 11% held by the top ten. Sequences were obtained from PBMCs or a T cell subset sorted from them (not recorded which). All receptors derive from an adult woman who had mild COVID-19 (a few samples of this study predate the infection). Cell type and time point are not known. CDR3s include the opening cysteine and the closing phenylalanine or tryptophan. A D gene is named only where the DNA matches it firmly. Size tells how often a clone was seen (once, few, many) or the class of an expanded clone, and some rows leave it out.

abundance | j_gene | d_gene | v_gene | CDR3aa | CDR3nt
many | TRBJ2-7 | NA | TRBV5-1 | CASSLEGRSSYEQYF | TGCGCCAGCAGCTTGGAGGGTCGGAGCTCCTACGAGCAGTACTTC
few | TRBJ1-1 | NA | TRBV5-1 | CASSQPGVSEAFF | TGCGCCAGCAGCCAACCGGGCGTAAGTGAAGCTTTCTTT
NA | TRBJ2-1 | TRBD2 | TRBV24-1 | CATAGLAGGHEQFF | TGTGCCACCGCGGGACTAGCGGGAGGGCATGAGCAGTTCTTC
NA | TRBJ2-3 | TRBD1 | TRBV7-8 | CASSLIRGRTDTQYF | TGTGCCAGCAGCTTAATAAGGGGGCGGACAGATACGCAGTATTTT
NA | TRBJ2-7 | TRBD1 | TRBV5-5 | CASSSWDRGIYEQYF | TGTGCCAGCAGCTCCTGGGACAGGGGGATCTACGAGCAGTACTTC
NA | TRBJ2-1 | NA | TRBV12-3/TRBV12-4 | CASSTDGSGGPYLYNEQFF | TGTGCCAGCAGTACGGATGGGTCAGGGGGGCCGTATCTCTACAATGAGCAGTTCTTC
many | TRBJ2-7 | TRBD2 | TRBV30 | CAWTPSGLAGAYEQYF | TGTGCCTGGACGCCCAGCGGACTAGCGGGGGCCTACGAGCAGTACTTC
NA | TRBJ1-4 | NA | TRBV25-1 | CASSEEGSLFF | TGTGCCAGCAGTGAGGAGGGGAGTCTGTTTTTT
NA | TRBJ1-1 | NA | TRBV12-3/TRBV12-4 | CASSPETAFTEAFF | TGTGCCAGCAGTCCGGAGACAGCTTTCACTGAAGCTTTCTTT
NA | TRBJ2-2 | TRBD2 | TRBV19 | CASNAREGENTGELFF | TGTGCCAGTAATGCCCGGGAGGGCGAGAACACCGGGGAGCTGTTTTTT
few | TRBJ2-2 | NA | TRBV7-6 | CASSPRGAPYTGELFF | TGTGCCAGCAGCCCCCGGGGGGCCCCGTACACCGGGGAGCTGTTTTTT
few | TRBJ2-7 | TRBD2 | TRBV6-2/TRBV6-3 | CASSYSFLAAYEQYF | TGTGCCAGCAGTTACTCGTTTCTAGCGGCCTACGAGCAGTACTTC
NA | TRBJ2-7 | TRBD1 | TRBV25-1 | CASSDSRTGGYEQYF | TGTGCCAGCAGTGATTCGAGGACAGGGGGCTACGAGCAGTACTTC
NA | TRBJ2-3 | TRBD2 | TRBV5-6 | CASSLGGLAGPKGSTDTKYF | TGTGCCAGCAGCTTGGGCGGACTAGCGGGGCCCAAGGGGTCCACAGATACGAAGTATTTT
few | TRBJ2-4 | NA | TRBV5-1 | CASRPGGAVSKNIQYF | TGCGCCAGCAGACCTGGCGGAGCAGTATCCAAAAACATTCAGTACTTC
few | TRBJ2-7 | NA | TRBV7-9 | CASSLGPNEQYF | TGTGCCAGCAGCTTAGGCCCCAACGAGCAGTACTTC
once | TRBJ1-1 | NA | TRBV20-1 | CSARRPQLNTEAFF | TGCAGTGCTAGGAGGCCCCAACTGAACACTGAAGCTTTCTTT
NA | TRBJ2-7 | NA | TRBV6-2/TRBV6-3 | CASLDISEQYF | TGTGCCAGCCTGGACATCTCCGAGCAGTACTTC
NA | TRBJ1-2 | TRBD1 | TRBV9 | CASSVGRETGYGYTF | TGTGCCAGCAGCGTAGGAAGGGAGACAGGGTATGGCTACACCTTC
few | TRBJ1-1 | NA | TRBV11-3 | CASSLGSWVNTEAFF | TGTGCCAGCAGCTTAGGCTCCTGGGTGAACACTGAAGCTTTCTTT
many | TRBJ2-5 | NA | TRBV30 | CAWSGDYTYQETQYF | TGTGCCTGGAGTGGCGACTACACCTACCAAGAGACCCAGTACTTC
NA | TRBJ2-7 | NA | TRBV5-6 | CASSPKAAFRNPYEQYF | TGTGCCAGCAGCCCGAAGGCCGCTTTTCGGAACCCCTACGAGCAGTACTTC
NA | TRBJ1-2 | NA | TRBV10-3 | CAIRTDGPSGYTF | TGTGCCATCAGGACGGACGGCCCTTCGGGCTACACCTTC